This TCR beta chain was identified during a study of cytomegalovirus exposure and HLA in healthy donors. Study-wide results and limits: Only CMV serostatus was available as immune exposure information.

A note on this clone: What it binds is unknown.

PCR was performed using 60 Vbeta and 13 Jbeta primers. Some clones are missing from TCRdb's copy, which holds only in-frame ones; the method was immunoSEQ multiplex PCR. The table has 150,000 to 200,000 clones, 68% seen once; the top ten hold less than 3%. Trimming removed 3 bases from V and 0 bases from J, with 4 bases in between. The CDR3 loop spans 13 amino acids. Germline V CDR1 and CDR2: WSHSY, SAAADI. The sequence derives from a woman aged 40 to 49 in good health and CMV-seropositive. The source material was PBMCs. The chain carries TRBV10-2 and TRBJ2-3; D unclear. The CDR3 sequence is CASSDFSTDTQYF. The CDR3 DNA reads as TGCGCCAGCAGTGACTTTAGCACAGATACGCAGTATTTT.